This passage covers 6 T cell receptor beta chains from one sample sequenced in a study of OX40 agonist ivuxolimab in advanced cancers. Profiling relied on immunoSEQ multiplex PCR, and the TCRdb table lists in-frame clones only, not all of them. Among tens of thousands of clones, around 82% were seen once, and the ten largest hold around 7.2%. The material was CD4+ or CD8+ T cells sorted from blood, obtained in a trial of the OX40 agonist ivuxolimab. These receptors all stem from an adult with an advanced solid tumor such as melanoma, head and neck, liver or kidney cancer.

This clone showed up just once. The chain uses TRBV7-2 and TRBJ1-1; the D gene is possibly TRBD1 (5 bases). CDR1 SGHTA and CDR2 FQGNSA come from the germline V gene. With 5 bases removed from V and 2 bases from J, the gap between germline ends came to 12 bases. This CDR3 spans 14 amino acids. The chain's CDR3 is CASSRDLTNTEAFF. In DNA form, the CDR3 reads TGTGCCAGCAGCCGGGACCTCACCAACACTGAAGCTTTCTTT. Full variable domain (rest looked up from reference TRBV7-2 and TRBJ1-1): GAGVSQSPSNKVTEKGKDVELRCDPISGHTALYWYRQSLGQGLEFLIYFQGNSAPDKSGLPSDRFSAERTGGSVSTLTIQRTQQEDSAVYLCASSRDLTNTEAFFGQGTRLTVV.

The CDR3 protein is CAWSVQGTAVQETQYF. The CDR3 nucleotides are TGTGCCTGGAGTGTACAAGGGACAGCCGTTCAAGAGACCCAGTACTTC. The chain uses TRBV30 and TRBJ2-5; 7 nucleotides match TRBD1. This CDR3 contains 16 residues. Germline assignment: CDR1 GTSNPN and CDR2 SVGIG (reference sequence). With V trimmed by 0 bases and J by 2 bases, 9 bases remained unmatched. The variable domain in full, completed from reference TRBV30 and TRBJ2-5, reads SQTIHQWPATLVQPVGSPLSLECTVEGTSNPNLYWYRQAAGRGLQLLFYSVGIGQISSEVPQNLSASRPQDRQFILSSKKLLLSDSGFYLCAWSVQGTAVQETQYFGPGTRLLVL.

This clone was counted once. CDR3 bases: TGTGCCAGCAGCTCGGGACAGCTGGGAGATACGCAGTATTTT. It translates to CASSSGQLGDTQYF. The chain recombines TRBV11-2 with TRBJ2-3; TRBD1 agrees at 7 bases. The CDR3 covers 14 residues. Trimming at V came to 4 bases and at J to 5 bases, leaving 6 bases not matched to a gene. Germline CDR1 and CDR2: SGHAT and FQNNGV. The variable domain in full, with the rest retrieved from reference TRBV11-2 and TRBJ2-3, is EAGVAQSPRYKIIEKRQSVAFWCNPISGHATLYWYQQILGQGPKLLIQFQNNGVVDDSQLPKDRFSAERLKGVDSTLKIQPAKLEDSAVYLCASSSGQLGDTQYFGPGTRLTVL.

This sequence joins TRBV7-3 and TRBJ1-6, with 10 bases matching TRBD1. With 1 base clipped from V and 7 bases from J, the junction kept 4 bases outside the gene matches. Germline-derived CDR1 and CDR2 are SGHTA and FQGTGA. CDR3 size: 16 residues. The DNA for the CDR3 is TGTGCCAGCAGCTTAAAAGGGACAGGGGCCAATTCACCCCTCCACTTT. It codes for CASSLKGTGANSPLHF.

This clone showed up just once. The rearrangement uses TRBV5-6 and TRBJ1-1; D is unclear. There are 14 residues in the CDR3. Germline loops: CDR1 SGHDT, CDR2 YYEEEE. V was trimmed by 2 bases and J by 1 base, leaving 9 bases between them. The DNA of the CDR3 is TGTGCCAGCAGCTTCTGGCAACGGAACACTGAAGCTTTCTTT. Encoded protein: CASSFWQRNTEAFF. The whole variable domain, filled in from reference TRBV5-6 and TRBJ1-1, reads DAGVTQSPTHLIKTRGQQVTLRCSPKSGHDTVSWYQQALGQGPQFIFQYYEEEERQRGNFPDRFSGHQFPNYSSELNVNALLLGDSALYLCASSFWQRNTEAFFGQGTRLTVV.

This rearrangement joins TRBV6-6 to TRBJ2-7; D call uncertain. The CDR3 runs 12 residues. V dropped 2 bases and J dropped 2 bases, with 4 bases sitting between them. CDR1 MNHNY and CDR2 SVGAGI come from the germline V gene (reference sequence). CDR3 coding DNA: TGTGCCAGCAGTTACCTGGCCTACGAGCAGTACTTC. This encodes CASSYLAYEQYF.